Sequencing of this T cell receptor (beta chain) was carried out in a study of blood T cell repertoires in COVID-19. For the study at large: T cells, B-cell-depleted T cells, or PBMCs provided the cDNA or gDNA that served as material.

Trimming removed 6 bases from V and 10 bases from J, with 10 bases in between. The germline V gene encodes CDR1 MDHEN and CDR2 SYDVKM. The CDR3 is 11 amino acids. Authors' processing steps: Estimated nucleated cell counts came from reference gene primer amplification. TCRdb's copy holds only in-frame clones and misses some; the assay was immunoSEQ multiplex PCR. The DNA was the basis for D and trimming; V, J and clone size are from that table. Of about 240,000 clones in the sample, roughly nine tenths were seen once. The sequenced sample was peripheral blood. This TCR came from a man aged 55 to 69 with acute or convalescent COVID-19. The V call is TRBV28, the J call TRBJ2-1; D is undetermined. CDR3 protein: CASRSRSEQFF. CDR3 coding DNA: TGTGCCAGCAGGTCTCGGAGCGAGCAGTTCTTC. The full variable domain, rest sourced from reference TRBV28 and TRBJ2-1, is DVKVTQSSRYLVKRTGEKVFLECVQDMDHENMFWYRQDPGLGLRLIYFSYDVKMKEKGDIPEGYSVSREKKERFSLILESASTNQTSMYLCASRSRSEQFFGPGTRLTVL.